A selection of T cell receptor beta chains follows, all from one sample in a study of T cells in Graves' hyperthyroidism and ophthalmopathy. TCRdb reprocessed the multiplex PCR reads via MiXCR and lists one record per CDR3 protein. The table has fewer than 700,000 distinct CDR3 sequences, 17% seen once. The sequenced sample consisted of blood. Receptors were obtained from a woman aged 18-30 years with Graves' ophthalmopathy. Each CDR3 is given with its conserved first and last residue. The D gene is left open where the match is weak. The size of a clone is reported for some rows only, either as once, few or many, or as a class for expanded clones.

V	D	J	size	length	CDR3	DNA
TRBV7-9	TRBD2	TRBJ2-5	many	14	CASSPSGGTETQYF	TGTGCCAGCAGCCCTAGCGGGGGAACAGAGACCCAGTACTTC
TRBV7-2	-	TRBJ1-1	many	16	CASSFGRWKLGTEAFF	TGTGCCAGCAGCTTCGGGCGATGGAAGTTGGGCACTGAAGCTTTCTTT
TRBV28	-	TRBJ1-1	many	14	CAISTTGRNTEAFF	TGTGCCATCTCGACGACGGGCCGAAACACTGAAGCTTTCTTT
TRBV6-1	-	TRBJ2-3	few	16	CASHYPRAAGTDTQYF	TGTGCCAGCCATTATCCAAGGGCCGCGGGTACAGATACGCAGTATTTT
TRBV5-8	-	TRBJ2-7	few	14	CASSFFQGPSEQYF	TGTGCCAGCAGCTTCTTCCAGGGCCCCTCCGAGCAGTACTTC
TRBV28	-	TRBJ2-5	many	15	CASSWGRRGSETQYF	TGTGCCAGCAGTTGGGGCCGTCGGGGATCGGAGACCCAGTACTTC
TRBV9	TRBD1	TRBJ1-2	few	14	CASSGQGGTNGYTF	TGTGCCAGCAGCGGACAGGGGGGCACAAATGGCTACACCTTC
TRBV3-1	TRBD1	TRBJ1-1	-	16	CASSLGTGGIESEAFF	TGTGCCAGCAGCCTCGGGACAGGGGGGATCGAATCTGAAGCTTTCTTT
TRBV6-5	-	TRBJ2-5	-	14	CASSFPGGQETQYF	TGTGCCAGCAGTTTCCCCGGGGGCCAAGAGACCCAGTACTTC
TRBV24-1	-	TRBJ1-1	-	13	CATSLAGNTEAFF	TGTGCCACCAGTCTTGCAGGGAACACTGAAGCTTTCTTT
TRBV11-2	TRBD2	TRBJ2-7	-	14	CASSLGSSGPQKYF	TGTGCCAGCAGCTTAGGTAGTAGCGGGCCGCAGAAGTACTTC